The subject of this entry is one TCR beta chain. Antigen: not known. With 60 Vbeta and 13 Jbeta primers, the PCR was carried out. Generated by immunoSEQ multiplex PCR, the TCRdb table keeps only in-frame clones and is missing some. The sample lists more than 140,000 clones; around 82% were seen once. CDR1 and CDR2 from the germline V gene are MGHDK and SYGVNS. The V and J ends lost 0 bases and 9 bases, in that order; junction bases with no gene match: 2. The CDR3 extends over 15 amino acids. This specimen belongs to a study of cytomegalovirus exposure and HLA in healthy donors. Whole-study context: A data release that came early held some 79 million unique TCRs from HLA-typed donors.

Study-wide findings and caveats: In terms of immune exposure information, only CMV serostatus was available.

This receptor was taken from a man aged 18 to 30 in good health and CMV-seropositive. Sequenced sample: PBMCs. The chain uses TRBV25-1 and TRBJ1-6; 10 positions match TRBD1. The CDR3 reads CASSEYGDRGSPLHF. DNA for the CDR3: TGTGCCAGCAGTGAATATGGGGACAGGGGTTCACCCCTCCACTTT. The complete variable domain, with remaining parts taken from reference TRBV25-1 and TRBJ1-6, reads EADIYQTPRYLVIGTGKKITLECSQTMGHDKMYWYQQDPGMELHLIHYSYGVNSTEKGDLSSESTVSRIRTEHFPLTLESARPSHTSQYLCASSEYGDRGSPLHFGNGTRLTVT.